This paragraph covers one TCR beta chain sequence. This clonotype was seen a handful of times. What this receptor recognizes is not known. No base quality information exists; no much larger clone differs at one position. The TCR beta CDR3 regions were amplified from RNA transcripts. The first round of RT-PCR for the TCR CDR3 was performed with the HTBI primer set and the Qiagen OneStep RT-PCR kit. The libraries were constructed in a second round of multiplex PCR and then size-selected and purified. Sequencing of the libraries was done on an Illumina HiSeq2000 using paired-end 100 bp reads. The authors' analysis ran thus. SOAPnuke was used to process the raw data, throwing out any read that contained adapters or uncalled bases, had a mean Phred below 15, or lacked an exact constant-primer or identifier match. High-quality paired reads were merged using COPE v1.2.5, and each unique nucleotide sequence was defined as a clonotype. MiTCR v1.1 was used to align clonotypes to the IMGT TRBV, TRBD and TRBJ reference segments. Analysis was restricted to V-J combinations with a frequency above 0.0001, which covered 98% to 99.2% of repertoires. A TCS score was defined as the ratio of F50 (clonal expansion) to E x V (chaos), with BLOSUM62-based TCRdist applied between CDR3 peptides within each V-J. Welch's t-statistics and random forest reduced around 550 V-J features to about 12, which were used in a naive Bayes classifier (R e1071). TCRdb reran the public reads through fastp at Q25 and MiXCR, keeping productive beta chains. Rows are unified per CDR3 protein, each entry keeping the most common DNA and genes. TCRdb's processing, not the study's, gives the V and J calls here. Within this sample are a few hundred thousand distinct CDR3 sequences, with roughly 18% of them counted one time only. The leading ten clones occupy roughly 39% of the sample.

In the ophthalmopathy patients, disease was moderately to severely active, with a Clinical Activity Score of 3 or more, a NOSPECS grade of 4 or more, and a duration of less than 3 months. Exclusion was applied to patients with uncontrolled infections, other autoimmune diseases, pregnancy or lactation. Diagnoses relied on clinical symptoms, serum thyroxine and TRAb, thyroid ultrasound and orbital computed tomography. PBMCs were separated from roughly 10 ml of fresh peripheral blood using Ficoll-Paque density gradient centrifugation. Trizol reagent was used to extract total RNA, and RNA quality was then checked on an Agilent 2100 Bioanalyzer. These data are taken from a study of T cells in Graves' hyperthyroidism and ophthalmopathy (dated by TCRdb to about 2019). Turning to the overall study: Peripheral blood samples were taken at the time of initial diagnosis, prior to any treatment. To identify TCR V-J signatures that set the groups apart, the researchers used a discovery cohort of 100 patients, made up of under 50 with Graves' ophthalmopathy and approximately 57 with stable Graves' hyperthyroidism. Prospective prediction of ophthalmopathy was tested in an independent validation cohort consisting of 18 hyperthyroidism patients and approximately 16 patients who later progressed to ophthalmopathy. The 75 to 100 discovery patients were randomly divided into training and test sets at a 7:3 ratio. The study also compared thyroid tissue and blood T-cell repertoires from roughly 6 Graves' hyperthyroidism patients. After sampling, hyperthyroidism patients received methimazole starting at 30 mg daily, and ophthalmopathy patients received high-dose intravenous methylprednisolone. The paper reports TCR Vbeta CDR3 sequencing of over 120 peripheral blood samples: some 44 ophthalmopathy, fewer than 85 hyperthyroidism and around 17 progressor patients.

Sequences SEHNR (CDR1) and FQNEAQ (CDR2) are obtained from the germline V gene (reference sequence). The CDR3 runs 12 amino acids, cysteine and phenylalanine included. Only the CDR3 region is kept as DNA, spanning 36 bases read in frame from base 1. V lost 1 base and J lost 11 bases; the stretch between them is 9 bases long. Overall study results and their limits: Blood samples also contained most of the expanded thyroid clonotypes (frequency above 0.001), which suggests that blood repertoires may reflect thyroid immune responses. No statistical method was used to set the sample size in advance, and investigators knew the group allocation. Ophthalmopathy was separated from stable hyperthyroidism by a 13 V-J signature model, with approximately 86% sensitivity and about 84% specificity obtained in cross-validation and 80%/75% obtained in testing. In validation, progression to ophthalmopathy was predicted by the model with 70% to 71% sensitivity and 72% to 80% specificity, a median of approximately 7.1 months before onset.

The sequence links TRBV7-9 to TRBJ2-4; a confident D gene designation cannot be given. The sequencing input was blood. This TCR derives from a man between 45 and 60 years old with Graves' ophthalmopathy. The CDR3 region reads CASSLDLAFQYF. The nucleotide sequence reads TGTGCCAGCAGCTTAGACTTAGCTTTTCAGTACTTC.